What follows is one T cell receptor (beta chain) and its context. Methods used by the authors: Estimation of nucleated cell counts was performed using reference gene primer amplification. Repertoires were generated with immunoSEQ multiplex PCR, while TCRdb's copy carries only in-frame clones and drops some. V, J and clone size are taken as reported in that table, and D and trimming were inferred from the DNA itself. The sample has about 44,000 clones; about 88% are singletons. This entry belongs to a study of blood T cell repertoires in COVID-19. Background on the study: COVID-19 samples, acute and convalescent, were from the United States, Italy and Spain. Sources were T cells, B-cell-depleted T cells, or PBMCs; the material itself was cDNA or gDNA.

Trimming cost V 1 base and J 5 bases; bases outside gene matches: 9. The CDR3 is made up of 16 amino acids. From germline, CDR1 is SEHNR and CDR2 FQNEAQ (reference sequence). The specimen was peripheral blood. The chain carries TRBV7-9 and TRBJ2-3, with 7 bases matching TRBD2. This receptor was identified in a human donor in a cohort sampled during active COVID-19. Here the CDR3 reads CASSLGPGGGGDTQYF. The CDR3 DNA sequence: TGTGCCAGCAGCTTAGGCCCCGGCGGGGGTGGAGATACGCAGTATTTT.